A selection of T cell receptor beta chains follows, all from one sample in a study of technical replicates of blood from a handful of donors. TCRdb's copy holds only in-frame clones and misses some; the assay was immunoSEQ multiplex PCR. The sample lists about 83,000 clones, 95% to 97% occurring once. Specimen: T cells isolated from PBMCs. The source of these receptors is a human donor in good health. Each CDR3 is given with its conserved first and last residue. Fields, in order: clone size, J gene, D gene, V gene, CDR3 protein, CDR3 DNA. The D gene is left open where the match is weak. The size field is filled for only some rows; it gives once, few, many or a size class.

size: -; J: TRBJ1-2; D: TRBD1; V: TRBV9; CDR3: CASGQGAYNYGYTF; DNA: TGTGCCAGCGGACAGGGGGCTTACAACTATGGCTACACCTTC
size: -; J: TRBJ2-5; D: TRBD2; V: TRBV5-5; CDR3: CASSSPGLAQETQYF; DNA: TGTGCCAGCAGCTCTCCGGGACTAGCGCAAGAGACCCAGTACTTC
size: -; J: TRBJ2-3; D: -; V: TRBV30; CDR3: CAAERADTQYF; DNA: TGTGCCGCCGAACGCGCAGATACGCAGTATTTT
size: -; J: TRBJ1-2; D: -; V: TRBV28; CDR3: CASSSGQLYGYTF; DNA: TGTGCCAGCAGTTCCGGACAGCTCTATGGCTACACCTTC
size: -; J: TRBJ2-1; D: -; V: TRBV7-6; CDR3: CASSLGRSSNEQFF; DNA: TGTGCCAGCAGCTTGGGCCGGTCGTCCAATGAGCAGTTCTTC
size: -; J: TRBJ1-5; D: -; V: TRBV4-1; CDR3: CASSQVGAKPQHF; DNA: TGCGCCAGCAGCCAAGTGGGGGCAAAGCCCCAGCATTTT
size: -; J: TRBJ2-1; D: -; V: TRBV4-3; CDR3: CASSLTFNVQNEQFF; DNA: TGCGCCAGCAGCCTAACATTTAATGTCCAAAATGAGCAGTTCTTC
size: -; J: TRBJ2-1; D: -; V: TRBV6-5; CDR3: CASIRGGLGPNEQFF; DNA: TGTGCCAGCATCAGAGGAGGGCTTGGACCCAATGAGCAGTTCTTC
size: -; J: TRBJ1-1; D: TRBD1; V: TRBV5-8; CDR3: CASSLRQGLDFF; DNA: TGTGCCAGCAGCCTAAGACAGGGATTGGATTTCTTT
size: -; J: TRBJ1-2; D: TRBD1; V: TRBV4-3; CDR3: CASSQWDRGLYGYTF; DNA: TGCGCCAGCAGCCAATGGGACAGGGGGCTGTATGGCTACACCTTC
size: -; J: TRBJ1-2; D: -; V: TRBV5-1; CDR3: CASRAPGLTNYGYTF; DNA: TGCGCCAGCAGGGCACCGGGACTCACTAACTATGGCTACACCTTC
size: -; J: TRBJ1-1; D: -; V: TRBV6-6; CDR3: CASSYSLGGTGQAFF; DNA: TGTGCCAGCAGTTACAGTCTCGGTGGTACAGGGCAAGCTTTCTTT
size: -; J: TRBJ2-1; D: TRBD2; V: TRBV4-1; CDR3: CASSQVRTGLSLAGARNEQFF; DNA: TGCGCCAGCAGCCAAGTACGAACGGGTCTTTCACTAGCGGGAGCTCGGAATGAGCAGTTCTTC
size: -; J: TRBJ2-2; D: -; V: TRBV19; CDR3: CASSASPSADTGELFF; DNA: TGTGCCAGTAGTGCCTCTCCTAGCGCCGACACCGGGGAGCTGTTTTTT
size: -; J: TRBJ2-2; D: TRBD2; V: TRBV11-3; CDR3: CASRGLAVETGELFF; DNA: TGTGCCAGCAGAGGTCTAGCGGTAGAGACCGGGGAGCTGTTTTTT
size: -; J: TRBJ2-5; D: TRBD1; V: TRBV4-1; CDR3: CASSQAGGSETQYF; DNA: TGCGCCAGCAGCCAAGCAGGGGGCTCGGAGACCCAGTACTTC
size: -; J: TRBJ2-1; D: TRBD2; V: TRBV4-2; CDR3: CASSILLAGVGDEQFF; DNA: TGTGCCAGCAGCATCCTCCTAGCGGGAGTTGGTGATGAGCAGTTCTTC
size: once; J: TRBJ1-3; D: TRBD1; V: TRBV2; CDR3: CASRGFRDRPEKAGNTIYF; DNA: TGTGCCAGCAGGGGTTTTAGGGACAGGCCCGAGAAGGCTGGAAACACCATATATTTT
size: -; J: TRBJ2-1; D: TRBD2; V: TRBV6-6; CDR3: CASSFAFAGGTNEQFF; DNA: TGTGCCAGCAGTTTCGCCTTTGCGGGAGGGACCAATGAGCAGTTCTTC
size: -; J: TRBJ2-3; D: TRBD2; V: TRBV19; CDR3: CASSIGSVAGVSIDTQYF; DNA: TGTGCCAGTAGTATAGGGTCGGTAGCGGGAGTTTCGATAGATACGCAGTATTTT
size: -; J: TRBJ1-1; D: TRBD1; V: TRBV4-1; CDR3: CASSHRQGMGTEAFF; DNA: TGCGCCAGCAGCCACCGACAGGGGATGGGCACTGAAGCTTTCTTT
size: -; J: TRBJ1-1; D: -; V: TRBV14; CDR3: CASSQDDGRPKAGTEAFF; DNA: TGTGCCAGCAGCCAAGATGATGGGAGACCTAAAGCGGGCACTGAAGCTTTCTTT
size: -; J: TRBJ1-5; D: -; V: TRBV7-9; CDR3: CASSLDWSTDGGQPQHF; DNA: TGTGCCAGCAGCTTAGACTGGAGTACCGACGGGGGTCAGCCCCAGCATTTT
size: -; J: TRBJ2-5; D: -; V: TRBV4-2; CDR3: CASSQGGLETQYF; DNA: TGTGCCAGCAGCCAAGGAGGTCTGGAGACCCAGTACTTC
size: -; J: TRBJ2-7; D: TRBD2; V: TRBV9; CDR3: CASSVGLAANYEQYF; DNA: TGTGCCAGCAGCGTCGGACTAGCGGCCAACTACGAGCAGTACTTC
size: -; J: TRBJ1-4; D: -; V: TRBV7-2; CDR3: CASSATPSAGRNEKLFF; DNA: TGTGCCAGCAGCGCAACCCCTTCAGCAGGGCGAAATGAAAAACTGTTTTTT
size: -; J: TRBJ1-4; D: TRBD1; V: TRBV5-6; CDR3: CASSLGTVFNEKLFF; DNA: TGTGCCAGCAGTCTCGGGACAGTATTTAATGAAAAACTGTTTTTT
size: -; J: TRBJ2-7; D: TRBD2; V: TRBV7-9; CDR3: CASSQGLAMNYEQYF; DNA: TGTGCCAGCAGCCAGGGACTAGCGATGAACTACGAGCAGTACTTC
size: -; J: TRBJ1-2; D: TRBD1; V: TRBV28; CDR3: CASRRNAGQGDGYTF; DNA: TGTGCCAGCAGACGGAACGCGGGACAGGGGGATGGCTACACCTTC
size: -; J: TRBJ2-1; D: -; V: TRBV9; CDR3: CASSVDEKNEQFF; DNA: TGTGCCAGCAGCGTAGACGAGAAGAATGAGCAGTTCTTC
size: -; J: TRBJ2-5; D: -; V: TRBV7-3; CDR3: CASSLTAELQETQYF; DNA: TGTGCCAGCAGCTTAACGGCAGAATTACAAGAGACCCAGTACTTC
size: -; J: TRBJ2-7; D: TRBD2; V: TRBV4-3; CDR3: CASSHGLAVTYEQYF; DNA: TGCGCCAGCAGCCATGGACTAGCGGTGACCTACGAGCAGTACTTC
size: -; J: TRBJ1-4; D: TRBD1; V: TRBV5-6; CDR3: CASSSEPRQGEKLFF; DNA: TGTGCCAGCAGTAGCGAACCTCGACAGGGGGAAAAACTGTTTTTT
size: -; J: TRBJ2-3; D: -; V: TRBV5-1; CDR3: CASSQISGADTDTQYF; DNA: TGCGCCAGCAGCCAGATTTCAGGGGCTGACACAGATACGCAGTATTTT
size: -; J: TRBJ2-2; D: -; V: TRBV9; CDR3: CASSSTENTGELFF; DNA: TGTGCCAGCAGCTCGACAGAGAACACCGGGGAGCTGTTTTTT
size: once; J: TRBJ1-2; D: -; V: TRBV11-1; CDR3: CASSVTGNYGYTF; DNA: TGTGCCAGCAGCGTGACAGGCAACTATGGCTACACCTTC
size: -; J: TRBJ2-5; D: TRBD1; V: TRBV30; CDR3: CAWSGDRGSETQYF; DNA: TGTGCCTGGAGTGGGGACAGGGGGAGTGAGACCCAGTACTTC
size: -; J: TRBJ2-7; D: TRBD1; V: TRBV19; CDR3: CASSFGQGYEQYF; DNA: TGTGCCAGTAGTTTTGGACAGGGTTACGAGCAGTACTTC
size: once; J: TRBJ1-1; D: -; V: TRBV6-5; CDR3: CASYPASYTEAFF; DNA: TGTGCCAGCTACCCCGCCAGTTACACTGAAGCTTTCTTT